These 10 T cell receptor beta chains were all obtained from the same sample, sequenced in a study of blood T cell repertoires in COVID-19. The table came from immunoSEQ multiplex PCR; TCRdb's copy has only in-frame clones and leaves some out. The sample includes roughly 170,000 clones, approximately 78% of them seen just once. The specimen was PBMCs or T cells enriched from blood (not recorded which). All receptors derive from a woman aged 45-59 years who had recovered from COVID-19.

This chain uses TRBV6-5 with TRBJ2-5; no reliable D call. There are 13 residues in the CDR3. Trimming took 6 bases from V and 2 from J, leaving 10 bases between them. Germline-derived CDR1 and CDR2 are MNHEY and SVGAGI. CDR3: CASRVRVQETQYF. CDR3 DNA: TGTGCCAGCAGGGTCCGGGTTCAAGAGACCCAGTACTTC.

The genes are TRBV28 and TRBJ2-3; 8 nucleotides align to TRBD1. J was trimmed by 1 base and V by 6 bases; bases with no gene match: 6. Germline CDR1 reads MDHEN; CDR2 reads SYDVKM. This CDR3 comprises 15 residues. For the CDR3, the DNA is TGTGCCAGCAGCCTTGGCAGGGGGCGCACAGATACGCAGTATTTT. Translated, it gives CASSLGRGRTDTQYF.

This rearrangement joins TRBV19 to TRBJ1-4; the D is unclear. CDR3 length equals 14 residues. V lost 9 bases and J lost 4, with 15 bases in between. Germline CDR1 and CDR2: LNHDA and SQIVND (reference sequence). CDR3 DNA sequence: TGTGCCAGCGGAAAAGCGGGGTTTAATGAAAAACTGTTTTTT. Protein product: CASGKAGFNEKLFF.

This clone was detected only a few times. V gene TRBV3-1 (or the pseudogene TRBV3-2) combines with J gene TRBJ2-7; D ambiguous. Trimming cost V 3 bases and J 2 bases, with 5 bases left between them. Germline lookup yields CDR1 LGHDT and CDR2 YNNKEL (reference sequence). The CDR3 spans 12 residues. Here the CDR3 reads CASSHTTYEQYF. The CDR3, as DNA: TGTGCCAGCAGCCACACTACCTACGAGCAGTACTTC.

This chain connects TRBV4-1 to TRBJ1-2, with D hard to call. The CDR3 has 15 residues. Germline V gene sequence: CDR1 MGHRA, CDR2 YSYEKL. Trimming cost V 1 base and J 8 bases, with 17 bases left between them. The CDR3 bases are TGCGCCAGCAGCCAAGGTCGGGGTAGGGAGGGAGGCTACACCTTC. Residues: CASSQGRGREGGYTF.

This chain uses TRBV27 with TRBJ1-5, with D unclear. V gave up 1 base and J gave up 6 bases, with 10 bases separating them. Germline loops: CDR1 MNHEY, CDR2 SMNVEV (reference sequence). CDR3 size: 14 residues. DNA of the CDR3: TGTGCCAGCAGTTTATACAGTGTAGGTCAGCCCCAGCATTTT. Its translation: CASSLYSVGQPQHF.

The J gene is TRBJ1-1, the V gene TRBV3-1 (or the pseudogene TRBV3-2), with D perhaps TRBD1 (6 bases). This CDR3 is built from 13 residues. Trimming shortened V by 2 bases and J by 7 bases, and 11 bases separated the two germline ends. The germline gives CDR1 LGHDT, CDR2 YNNKEL (reference sequence). The CDR3 sequence: CASSQRGGGEAFF. The DNA for the CDR3 is TGTGCCAGCAGCCAAAGGGGGGGAGGTGAAGCTTTCTTT.

The V gene is TRBV4-1, the J gene TRBJ2-6; 7 positions agree with TRBD1. V lost 0 bases to trimming and J lost 0 bases; unmatched junction nucleotides: 5. Germline CDR1 reads MGHRA; CDR2 reads YSYEKL. The CDR3 consists of 18 residues. CDR3 sequence: CASSQEGQAFSGANVLTF. The DNA for the CDR3 is TGCGCCAGCAGCCAAGAAGGACAGGCTTTCTCTGGGGCCAACGTCCTGACTTTC.

The count of this clone is one. This chain connects TRBV7-9 to TRBJ2-1; perhaps TRBD2 as D (5 bases). Per germline, CDR1 SEHNR and CDR2 FQNEAQ (reference sequence). The V end was cut by 5 bases, the J end by 1 base, with 15 bases between. The length of the CDR3 is 16 residues. CDR3 loop: CASSPTEGQSYNEQFF. DNA for the CDR3: TGTGCCAGCAGCCCAACTGAGGGCCAATCCTACAATGAGCAGTTCTTC.

The chain joins TRBV19 to TRBJ2-2, with TRBD1 as a possible D gene (6 bases). This CDR3 is built from 18 residues. V shed 7 bases and J shed 1 base, with 22 bases lying between them. Germline V gene sequence: CDR1 LNHDA, CDR2 SQIVND (reference sequence). CDR3: CASTSQGSGLGNTGELFF. In DNA, the CDR3 is TGTGCCAGTACCTCACAGGGATCGGGCCTCGGGAACACCGGGGAGCTGTTTTTT.